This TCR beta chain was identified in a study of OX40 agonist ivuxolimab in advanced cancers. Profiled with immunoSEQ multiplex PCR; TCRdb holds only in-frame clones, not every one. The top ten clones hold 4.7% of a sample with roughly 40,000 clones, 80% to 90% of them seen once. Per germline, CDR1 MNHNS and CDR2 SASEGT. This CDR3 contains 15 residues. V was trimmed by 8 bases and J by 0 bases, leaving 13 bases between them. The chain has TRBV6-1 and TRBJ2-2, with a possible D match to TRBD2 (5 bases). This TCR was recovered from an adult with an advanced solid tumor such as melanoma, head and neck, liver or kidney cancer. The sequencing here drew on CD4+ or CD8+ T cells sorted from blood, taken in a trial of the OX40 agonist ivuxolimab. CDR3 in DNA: TGTGCCAGCCAATCTGGGAGTGCGAACACCGGGGAGCTGTTTTTT. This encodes CASQSGSANTGELFF.